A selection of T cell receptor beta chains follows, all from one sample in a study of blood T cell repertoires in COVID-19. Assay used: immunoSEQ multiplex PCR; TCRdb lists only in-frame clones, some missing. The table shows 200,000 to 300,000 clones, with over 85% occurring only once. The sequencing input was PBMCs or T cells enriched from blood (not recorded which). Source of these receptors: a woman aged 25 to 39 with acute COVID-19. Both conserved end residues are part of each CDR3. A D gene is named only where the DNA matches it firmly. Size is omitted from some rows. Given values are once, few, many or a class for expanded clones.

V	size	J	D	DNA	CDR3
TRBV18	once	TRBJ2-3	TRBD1	TGTGCCAGCTCACCTTGGACAGGTTCTTCGCTCACAGATACGCAGTATTTT	CASSPWTGSSLTDTQYF
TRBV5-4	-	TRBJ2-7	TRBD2	TGTGCCAGCATCCTAGCGGTACTTAGCTCCTACGAGCAGTACTTC	CASILAVLSSYEQYF
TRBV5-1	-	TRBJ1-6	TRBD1	TGCGCCAGCAGCTTGGGACAGGGGGCGTTTTCACCCCTCCACTTT	CASSLGQGAFSPLHF
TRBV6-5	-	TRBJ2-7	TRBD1	TGTGCCAGCCGACAGGGTACCTACGAGCAGTACTTC	CASRQGTYEQYF
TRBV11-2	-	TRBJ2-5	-	TGTGCCAGCAGCTTAGCTGCCGTTTCGGCTTCTAGAGACTTC	CASSLAAVSASRDF
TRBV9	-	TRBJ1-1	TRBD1	TGTGCCAGCAGCGTAGACAGGGGAGGCACTGAAGCTTTCTTT	CASSVDRGGTEAFF
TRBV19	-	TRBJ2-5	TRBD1	TGTGCCAGTAGTATTGAGGTGACAGGGGGCTTAGAGACCCAGTACTTC	CASSIEVTGGLETQYF
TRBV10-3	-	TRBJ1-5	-	TGTGCCATCAGTGAGTCGTCGACGAGCGGAGCTCAGCCCCAGCATTTT	CAISESSTSGAQPQHF
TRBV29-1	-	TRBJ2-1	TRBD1	TGCAGCGCTACGGACAGGGGGCACAATGAGCAGTTCTTC	CSATDRGHNEQFF
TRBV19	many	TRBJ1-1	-	TGTGCCAGTAAGTTTTACTCGAACACTGAAGCTTTCTTT	CASKFYSNTEAFF
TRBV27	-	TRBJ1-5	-	TGTGCCAGCAGTCGCGGGAGCGGGTCATGGCAGCCCCAGCATTTT	CASSRGSGSWQPQHF
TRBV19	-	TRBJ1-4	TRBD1	TGTGCCAGCGCGGGACAGGGGGTTAATAATGAAAAACTGTTTTTT	CASAGQGVNNEKLFF
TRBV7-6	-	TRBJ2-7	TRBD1	TGTGCCAGCAGTCCCGTAAGGACAGGCCTCTACGAGCAGTACTTC	CASSPVRTGLYEQYF
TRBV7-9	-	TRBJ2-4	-	TGTGCCAGCAGCTTACCGAATAGCGGGGACAGCAAAAACATTCAGTACTTC	CASSLPNSGDSKNIQYF
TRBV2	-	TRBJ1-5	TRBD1	TGTGCCAGCGGACAGGGCTCCAATCAGCCCCAGCATTTT	CASGQGSNQPQHF
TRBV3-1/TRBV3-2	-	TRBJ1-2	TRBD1	TGTGCCAGCAGCCACTCCAGAACAGGGGGGGCTGCTGGCTACACCTTC	CASSHSRTGGAAGYTF
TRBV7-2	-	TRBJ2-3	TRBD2	TGTGCCAGCAGCTTAGTCGGACTAGCGGGGACAGATACGCAGTATTTT	CASSLVGLAGTDTQYF
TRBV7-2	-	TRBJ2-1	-	TGTGCCAGCAGCTCCTATCGTGGGGGGGCGAGTGAGCAGTTCTTC	CASSSYRGGASEQFF
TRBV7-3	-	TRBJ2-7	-	TGTGCCAGCAGCTTCCAGGGGTTCGGCGAGCAGTACTTC	CASSFQGFGEQYF
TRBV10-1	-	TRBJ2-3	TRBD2	TGCGCCAGCCGGGAGGGCTCTTCTCCAGATACGCAGTATTTT	CASREGSSPDTQYF
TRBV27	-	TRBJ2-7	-	TGTGCCAGCAGTTCCAACTCTGGCTCCTACGAGCAGTACTTC	CASSSNSGSYEQYF
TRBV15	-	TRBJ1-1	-	TGTGCCACCAGCAGAGGCTCAATGACAGGTTCCGAATTTGGGGCTTTCTTT	CATSRGSMTGSEFGAFF
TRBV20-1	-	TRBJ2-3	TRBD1	TGCAGTGCCCAGACAGGGGTAACGCAGTATTTT	CSAQTGVTQYF
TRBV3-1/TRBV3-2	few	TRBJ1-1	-	TGTGCCAGCAGCCAAGCCACCCGAACTTCTGAAGCTTTCTTT	CASSQATRTSEAFF
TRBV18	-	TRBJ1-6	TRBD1	TGTGCCAGCTCACCCCTAGACAGGGGTGGTTCACCCCTCCACTTT	CASSPLDRGGSPLHF
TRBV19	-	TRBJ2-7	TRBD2	TGTGCCAGTAGGACTAGCGGGGGGGAGCAGTACTTC	CASRTSGGEQYF
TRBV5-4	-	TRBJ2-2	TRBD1	TGTGCCAGCAGCTCCTCCCAGGGGGCTATCGGGGAGCTGTTTTTT	CASSSSQGAIGELFF
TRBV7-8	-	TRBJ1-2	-	TGTGCCAGCAGCTTAGACCTATCGCACAGGGCCCGAGGCTATGGCTACACCTTC	CASSLDLSHRARGYGYTF
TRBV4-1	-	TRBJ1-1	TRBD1	TGCGCCAGCAGCCAAACCGAGAGCCAGGGGGTCGCTGAAGCTTTCTTT	CASSQTESQGVAEAFF
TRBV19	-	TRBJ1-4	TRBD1	TGTGCCAGTAGTAGCCAGGGGGCGGGTGAAAAACTGTTTTTT	CASSSQGAGEKLFF
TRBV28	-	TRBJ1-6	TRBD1	TGTGCCAGCAGGGGAGGGACAGGGCAATCACCCCTCCACTTT	CASRGGTGQSPLHF
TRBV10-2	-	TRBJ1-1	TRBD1	TGCGCCAGCAGGGGGACAGGGGGAAGAAACACTGAAGCTTTCTTT	CASRGTGGRNTEAFF
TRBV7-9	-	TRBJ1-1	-	TGTGCCAGCGGCCCCGGAGGTCCTGAAATCCCTGAAGCTTTCTTT	CASGPGGPEIPEAFF
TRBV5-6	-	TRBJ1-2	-	TGTGCCAGCAGCTCAGGGGACTATGGCTACACCTTC	CASSSGDYGYTF
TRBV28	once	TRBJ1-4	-	TGTGCCAGCAGTTTAAGTACGTCGGGGAATGAAAAACTGTTTTTT	CASSLSTSGNEKLFF
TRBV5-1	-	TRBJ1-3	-	TGCGCCAGCAGCTTGGATCACAGCTCTGGAAACACCATATATTTT	CASSLDHSSGNTIYF
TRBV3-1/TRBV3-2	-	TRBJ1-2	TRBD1	TGTGCCAGCAGCCAAGCAATTACAGGGGGACGCTACACCTTC	CASSQAITGGRYTF
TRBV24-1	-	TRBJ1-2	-	TGTGCCACCAGTGGGGCAGGGCCCTATGGCTACACCTTC	CATSGAGPYGYTF
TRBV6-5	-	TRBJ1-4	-	TGTGCCAGCAGTTATCACGGCGGGGGGAGTGAAAAACTGTTTTTT	CASSYHGGGSEKLFF
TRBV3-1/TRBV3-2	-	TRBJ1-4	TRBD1	TGTGCCAGCAGCTTCGGGGACAGGACTAATGAAAAACTGTTTTTT	CASSFGDRTNEKLFF
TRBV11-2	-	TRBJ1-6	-	TGTGCCAGCAGCTCCTACATTGGGGGGAATTCACCCCTCCACTTT	CASSSYIGGNSPLHF
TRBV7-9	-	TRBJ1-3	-	TGTGCCAGCAGCTCAGTTTCCGACAGCGCTGGAAACACCATATATTTT	CASSSVSDSAGNTIYF
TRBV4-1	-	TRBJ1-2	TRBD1	TGCGCCAGCAGCCAATCTCCGGGACAGGGCCTCGCGCGTCAAGGCTACACCTTC	CASSQSPGQGLARQGYTF
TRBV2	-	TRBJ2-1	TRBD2	TGTGCCAGCAGGCTAGCGGGGGGGAATAATGAGCAGTTCTTC	CASRLAGGNNEQFF
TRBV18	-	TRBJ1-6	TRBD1	TGTGCCAGCTCACCGACAGGGCAACATTCACCCCTCCACTTT	CASSPTGQHSPLHF
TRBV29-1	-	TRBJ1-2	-	TGCAGCGTTGTGCGGGGGTTGGACTATGGCTACACCTTC	CSVVRGLDYGYTF
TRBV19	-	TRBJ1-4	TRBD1	TGTGCCAGTAGTGGGGGGACAGCAACTAATGAAAAACTGTTTTTT	CASSGGTATNEKLFF